The source of this TCR beta chain is a study of blood T cell repertoires in COVID-19. Clones were read by immunoSEQ multiplex PCR, and TCRdb kept only the in-frame ones, dropping some. This sample has roughly 150,000 clones, with around 80% found just once. Germline V gene data show CDR1 as MNHEY and CDR2 as SVGAGI. The CDR3 consists of 14 residues. Trimming removed 8 bases at V and 1 base at J, with 12 bases between. This TCR came from a middle-aged man who had recovered from COVID-19. The gene calls are TRBV6-5 and TRBJ1-5, with D possibly TRBD1 on 5 matching bases. The sample consisted of PBMCs or T cells enriched from blood (not recorded which). CDR3 nucleotide sequence: TGTGCCAGCGGAGGGGCTGCGAGCAATCAGCCCCAGCATTTT. Translation: CASGGAASNQPQHF.